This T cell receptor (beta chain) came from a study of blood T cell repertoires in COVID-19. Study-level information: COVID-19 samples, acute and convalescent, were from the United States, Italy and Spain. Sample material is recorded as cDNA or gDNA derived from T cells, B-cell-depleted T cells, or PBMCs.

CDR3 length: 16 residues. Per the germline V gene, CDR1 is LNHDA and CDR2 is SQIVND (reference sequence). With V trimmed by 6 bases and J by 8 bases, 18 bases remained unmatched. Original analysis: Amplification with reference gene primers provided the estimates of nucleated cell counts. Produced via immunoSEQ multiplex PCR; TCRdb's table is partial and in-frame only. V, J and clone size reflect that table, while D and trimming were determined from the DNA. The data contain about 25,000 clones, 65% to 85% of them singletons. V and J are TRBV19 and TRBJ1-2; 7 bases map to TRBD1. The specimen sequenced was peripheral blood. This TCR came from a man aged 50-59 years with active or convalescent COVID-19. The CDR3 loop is CASSALGAGGIGGYTF. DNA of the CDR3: TGTGCCAGTAGCGCCCTCGGAGCAGGGGGAATAGGGGGCTACACCTTC.